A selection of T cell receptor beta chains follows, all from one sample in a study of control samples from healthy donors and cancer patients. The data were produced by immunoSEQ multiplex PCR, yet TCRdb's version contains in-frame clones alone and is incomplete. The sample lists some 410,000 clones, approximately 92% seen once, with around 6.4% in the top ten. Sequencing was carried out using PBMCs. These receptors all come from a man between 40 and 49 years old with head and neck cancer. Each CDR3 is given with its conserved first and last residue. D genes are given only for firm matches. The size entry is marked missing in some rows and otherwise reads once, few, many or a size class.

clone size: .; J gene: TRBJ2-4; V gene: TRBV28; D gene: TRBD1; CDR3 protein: CASRSGGPKNIQYF; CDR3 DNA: TGTGCCAGCAGATCAGGGGGTCCCAAAAACATTCAGTACTTC
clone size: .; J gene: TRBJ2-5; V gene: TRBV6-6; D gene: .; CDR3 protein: CASSWGQGSFWETQYF; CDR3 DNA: TGTGCCAGCAGTTGGGGGCAGGGGAGTTTTTGGGAGACCCAGTACTTC
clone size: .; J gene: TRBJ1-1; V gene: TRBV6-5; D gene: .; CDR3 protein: CASSYSDTEAFF; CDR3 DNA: TGTGCCAGCAGTTACTCGGACACTGAAGCTTTCTTT
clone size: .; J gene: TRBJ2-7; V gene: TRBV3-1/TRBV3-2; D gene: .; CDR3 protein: CASSRRAPRTWEQYF; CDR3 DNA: TGTGCCAGCAGCCGCCGGGCCCCCCGTACCTGGGAGCAGTACTTC
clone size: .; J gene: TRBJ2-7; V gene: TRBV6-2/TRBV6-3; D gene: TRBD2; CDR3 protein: CASSHGTSGGPLEQYF; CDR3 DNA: TGTGCCAGCAGTCACGGGACTAGCGGGGGCCCCCTGGAGCAGTACTTC
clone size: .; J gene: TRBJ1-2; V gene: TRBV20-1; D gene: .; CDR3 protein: CSAFRVSGYTF; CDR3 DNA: TGCAGTGCTTTCAGGGTTAGCGGCTACACCTTC
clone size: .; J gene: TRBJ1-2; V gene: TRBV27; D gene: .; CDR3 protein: CASSSPMGVGYTF; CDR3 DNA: TGTGCCAGCAGTTCGCCGATGGGGGTCGGCTACACCTTC
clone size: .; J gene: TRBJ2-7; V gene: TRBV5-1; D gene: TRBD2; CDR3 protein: CASRKGTSGGPSYEQYF; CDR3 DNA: TGCGCCAGCAGGAAAGGGACTAGCGGGGGCCCCTCCTACGAGCAGTACTTC
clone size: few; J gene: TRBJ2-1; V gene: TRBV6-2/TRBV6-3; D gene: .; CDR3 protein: CASSRSGVSSYNEQFF; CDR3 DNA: TGTGCCAGCAGTCGCTCCGGGGTCAGCTCCTACAATGAGCAGTTCTTC
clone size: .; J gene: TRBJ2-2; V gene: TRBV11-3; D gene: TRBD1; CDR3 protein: CASSLEGGRFSGELFF; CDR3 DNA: TGTGCCAGCAGCTTAGAAGGGGGCAGGTTCAGCGGGGAGCTGTTTTTT
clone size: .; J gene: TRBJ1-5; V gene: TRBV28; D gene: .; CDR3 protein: CASSFWERTTQPQHF; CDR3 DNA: TGTGCCAGCAGTTTCTGGGAGAGAACGACTCAACCCCAGCATTTT